A selection of T cell receptor beta chains follows, all from one sample in a study of vaccination effects on CD4 cells after COVID-19. No antigens are known for them. Sequencing used immunoSEQ multiplex PCR; TCRdb keeps in-frame clones, though not all of them. The repertoire consists of some 30,000 clones, with 60% to 80% occurring once and the leading ten covering 14%. Sample: CD4+ T cells from PBMCs cultured with HCoV-229E spike peptides, taken after COVID-19 vaccination. These receptors originate from a human donor who received a COVID-19 vaccine. Both conserved end residues are part of each CDR3. The order of the fields is V gene, D gene, clone size, J gene, CDR3 protein, CDR3 DNA. A D gene is named only where the DNA matches it firmly. Only some rows state a clone size, as once, few, many or a class for expanded clones.

V gene: TRBV7-9
D gene: .
clone size: .
J gene: TRBJ1-1
CDR3 protein: CASSLTAKNTEAFF
CDR3 DNA: TGTGCCAGCAGCTTAACGGCGAAAAACACTGAAGCTTTCTTT

V gene: TRBV12-5
D gene: .
clone size: .
J gene: TRBJ1-2
CDR3 protein: CASGFSGYGYTF
CDR3 DNA: TGTGCTAGTGGTTTTTCAGGGTATGGCTACACCTTC

V gene: TRBV25-1
D gene: .
clone size: .
J gene: TRBJ2-2
CDR3 protein: CASSVDINTGELFF
CDR3 DNA: TGTGCCAGCAGTGTGGACATTAACACCGGGGAGCTGTTTTTT

V gene: TRBV9
D gene: TRBD2
clone size: .
J gene: TRBJ2-1
CDR3 protein: CASSVEGSGMFYNEQFF
CDR3 DNA: TGTGCCAGCAGCGTAGAGGGTAGCGGGATGTTTTACAATGAGCAGTTCTTC

V gene: TRBV18
D gene: TRBD1
clone size: .
J gene: TRBJ1-1
CDR3 protein: CASSPPNPGGMNTEAFF
CDR3 DNA: TGTGCCAGCTCACCACCGAACCCAGGGGGTATGAACACTGAAGCTTTCTTT

V gene: TRBV11-3
D gene: .
clone size: .
J gene: TRBJ2-5
CDR3 protein: CASSLRFGETQYF
CDR3 DNA: TGTGCCAGCAGCTTACGGTTCGGAGAGACCCAGTACTTC

V gene: TRBV2
D gene: .
clone size: .
J gene: TRBJ1-4
CDR3 protein: CASSDKGPSTNEKLFF
CDR3 DNA: TGTGCCAGCAGTGATAAGGGGCCCTCAACTAATGAAAAACTGTTTTTT

V gene: TRBV5-1
D gene: TRBD2
clone size: .
J gene: TRBJ2-1
CDR3 protein: CASSPSGGAYNEQFF
CDR3 DNA: TGCGCCAGCAGCCCCAGCGGGGGAGCCTACAATGAGCAGTTCTTC

V gene: TRBV10-3
D gene: .
clone size: .
J gene: TRBJ1-5
CDR3 protein: CAIQSALSNQPQHF
CDR3 DNA: TGTGCCATCCAGTCCGCGCTTAGCAATCAGCCCCAGCATTTT

V gene: TRBV30
D gene: .
clone size: .
J gene: TRBJ2-3
CDR3 protein: CAWSQGSDTQYF
CDR3 DNA: TGTGCCTGGAGCCAGGGGTCGGATACGCAGTATTTT

V gene: TRBV10-3
D gene: TRBD1
clone size: .
J gene: TRBJ1-3
CDR3 protein: CAMTGGPGNTIYF
CDR3 DNA: TGTGCCATGACAGGGGGCCCTGGAAACACCATATATTTT

V gene: TRBV4-1
D gene: TRBD1
clone size: .
J gene: TRBJ1-4
CDR3 protein: CASRLDRVTNEKLFF
CDR3 DNA: TGCGCCAGCAGGCTCGACAGGGTAACTAATGAAAAACTGTTTTTT

V gene: TRBV4-1
D gene: TRBD2
clone size: few
J gene: TRBJ2-7
CDR3 protein: CASSQPTSGSYEQYF
CDR3 DNA: TGCGCCAGCAGCCAACCGACTAGCGGGAGCTACGAGCAGTACTTC

V gene: TRBV30
D gene: .
clone size: .
J gene: TRBJ1-4
CDR3 protein: CAFSKSTNEKLFF
CDR3 DNA: TGTGCTTTCTCAAAATCAACTAATGAAAAACTGTTTTTT

V gene: TRBV18
D gene: TRBD1
clone size: once
J gene: TRBJ1-4
CDR3 protein: CASSSDRGFKKLFF
CDR3 DNA: TGTGCCAGCTCATCGGACAGGGGGTTTAAAAAACTGTTTTTT

V gene: TRBV18
D gene: TRBD1
clone size: once
J gene: TRBJ1-4
CDR3 protein: CASSASDRGYEKLFF
CDR3 DNA: TGTGCCAGCTCAGCCTCGGACAGGGGGTATGAAAAACTGTTTTTT

V gene: TRBV3-1/TRBV3-2
D gene: .
clone size: .
J gene: TRBJ2-5
CDR3 protein: CASSQSHRLEETQYF
CDR3 DNA: TGTGCCAGCAGCCAGAGCCACCGACTAGAAGAGACCCAGTACTTC

V gene: TRBV6-5
D gene: TRBD1
clone size: .
J gene: TRBJ1-5
CDR3 protein: CASSRDRNQPQHF
CDR3 DNA: TGTGCCAGCAGTCGGGACAGGAATCAGCCCCAGCATTTT

V gene: TRBV6-5
D gene: TRBD2
clone size: .
J gene: TRBJ2-1
CDR3 protein: CASRGLAGNEQFF
CDR3 DNA: TGTGCCAGCAGGGGACTAGCAGGGAATGAGCAGTTCTTC

V gene: TRBV21-1
D gene: .
clone size: .
J gene: TRBJ2-5
CDR3 protein: CASLGETETQYF
CDR3 DNA: TGTGCCAGCCTAGGGGAGACAGAGACCCAGTACTTC

V gene: TRBV29-1
D gene: TRBD1
clone size: .
J gene: TRBJ2-7
CDR3 protein: CSALDRDEQYF
CDR3 DNA: TGCAGCGCCCTGGACAGGGACGAGCAGTACTTC

V gene: TRBV5-3
D gene: .
clone size: .
J gene: TRBJ2-1
CDR3 protein: CARSLVWGQFF
CDR3 DNA: TGTGCCAGAAGCTTGGTGTGGGGGCAGTTCTTC

V gene: TRBV4-2
D gene: .
clone size: .
J gene: TRBJ2-5
CDR3 protein: CASSQASSPGETQYF
CDR3 DNA: TGTGCCAGCAGCCAAGCTTCATCACCGGGGGAGACCCAGTACTTC

V gene: TRBV15
D gene: .
clone size: .
J gene: TRBJ2-3
CDR3 protein: CATSRNMGGTDTQYF
CDR3 DNA: TGTGCCACCAGCAGAAACATGGGTGGCACAGATACGCAGTATTTT

V gene: TRBV5-8
D gene: .
clone size: .
J gene: TRBJ2-7
CDR3 protein: CASSLNFRAQYEQYF
CDR3 DNA: TGTGCCAGCAGCTTGAATTTTCGGGCCCAATACGAGCAGTACTTC

V gene: TRBV19
D gene: .
clone size: few
J gene: TRBJ2-2
CDR3 protein: CASSGLVNGELFF
CDR3 DNA: TGTGCCAGTAGTGGGTTGGTAAACGGGGAGCTGTTTTTT

V gene: TRBV5-4
D gene: .
clone size: .
J gene: TRBJ1-3
CDR3 protein: CASSPGGTRGNTIYF
CDR3 DNA: TGTGCCAGCAGCCCGGGGGGGACAAGGGGAAACACCATATATTTT

V gene: TRBV6-5
D gene: TRBD1
clone size: .
J gene: TRBJ2-7
CDR3 protein: CAGRTGSSYEQYF
CDR3 DNA: TGTGCCGGTCGGACAGGGTCTAGTTACGAGCAGTACTTC